The TCR beta chain under discussion was sequenced for a study of shared clonotypes between healthy human individuals. Libraries were prepared by immunoSEQ multiplex PCR; TCRdb keeps only in-frame clonotypes and omits some of them. Of about 2.1 million clones listed, 80% to 95% were seen once; the top ten hold under 2%. Germline V gives CDR1 SGHNT, CDR2 YYREEE (reference sequence). The CDR3 totals 13 residues. Trimming removed 3 bases from V and 3 bases from J, with 10 bases in between. As defined, naive CD8 cells were CD45RO-negative and positively selected for CCR7, with terminally differentiated effector memory CD45RA+ cells excluded.

The rearrangement joins TRBV5-4 to TRBJ2-7; D is unresolved. The clonotype originates from a man younger than 35 in good health. Some clones in this sample may be carry-over from other donors' samples. The material sequenced was naive CD8+ T cells from PBMCs. The CDR3 coding sequence is TGTGCCAGCAGCTGGAGTGCAAGCTACGAGCAGTACTTC. This codes for CASSWSASYEQYF.